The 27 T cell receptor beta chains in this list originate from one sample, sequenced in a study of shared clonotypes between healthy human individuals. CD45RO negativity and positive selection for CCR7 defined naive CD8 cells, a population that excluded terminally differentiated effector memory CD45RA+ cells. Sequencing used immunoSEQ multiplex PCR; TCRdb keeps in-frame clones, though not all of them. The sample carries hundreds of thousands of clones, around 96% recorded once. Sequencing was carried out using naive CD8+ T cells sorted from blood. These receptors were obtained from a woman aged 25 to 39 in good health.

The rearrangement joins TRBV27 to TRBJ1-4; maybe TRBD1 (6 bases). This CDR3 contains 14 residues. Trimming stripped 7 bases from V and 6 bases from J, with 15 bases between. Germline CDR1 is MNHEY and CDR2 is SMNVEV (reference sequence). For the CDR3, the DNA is TGTGCCAGCAACCCTACAGGGCTCGATGAAAAACTGTTTTTT. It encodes CASNPTGLDEKLFF.

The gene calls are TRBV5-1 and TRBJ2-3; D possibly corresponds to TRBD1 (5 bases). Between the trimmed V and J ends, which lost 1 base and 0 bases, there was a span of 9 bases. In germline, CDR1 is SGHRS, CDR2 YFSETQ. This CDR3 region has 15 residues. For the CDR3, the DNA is TGCGCCAGCAGCTTGATCAGGGCAAGCACAGATACGCAGTATTTT. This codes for CASSLIRASTDTQYF.

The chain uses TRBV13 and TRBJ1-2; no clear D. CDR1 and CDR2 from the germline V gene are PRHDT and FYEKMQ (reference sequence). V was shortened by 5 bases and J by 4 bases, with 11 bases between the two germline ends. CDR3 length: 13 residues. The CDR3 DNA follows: TGTGCCAGCAGCCCCGTCGGGTTCTATGGCTACACCTTC. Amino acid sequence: CASSPVGFYGYTF.

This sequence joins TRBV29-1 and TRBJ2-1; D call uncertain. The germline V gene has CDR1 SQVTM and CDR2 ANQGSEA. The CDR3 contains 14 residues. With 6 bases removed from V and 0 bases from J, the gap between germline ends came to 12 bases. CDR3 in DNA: TGCAGCGTCGCCAACATGAGCTCCTACAATGAGCAGTTCTTC. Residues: CSVANMSSYNEQFF.

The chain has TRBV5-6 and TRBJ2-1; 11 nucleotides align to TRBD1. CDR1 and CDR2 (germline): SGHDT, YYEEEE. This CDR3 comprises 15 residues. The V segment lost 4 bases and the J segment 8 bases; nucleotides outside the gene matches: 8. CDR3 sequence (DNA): TGTGCCAGCAGCAATCGGGACAGGGGGATGCATGAGCAGTTCTTC. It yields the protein CASSNRDRGMHEQFF.

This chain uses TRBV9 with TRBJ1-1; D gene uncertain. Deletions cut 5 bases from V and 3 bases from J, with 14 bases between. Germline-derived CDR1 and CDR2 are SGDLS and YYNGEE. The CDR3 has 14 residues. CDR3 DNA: TGTGCCAGCAGTTACACGGACGGGGACACTGAAGCTTTCTTT. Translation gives CASSYTDGDTEAFF. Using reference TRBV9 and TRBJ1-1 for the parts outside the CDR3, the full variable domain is DSGVTQTPKHLITATGQRVTLRCSPRSGDLSVYWYQQSLDQGLQFLIQYYNGEERAKGNILERFSAQQFPDLHSELNLSSLELGDSALYFCASSYTDGDTEAFFGQGTRLTVV.

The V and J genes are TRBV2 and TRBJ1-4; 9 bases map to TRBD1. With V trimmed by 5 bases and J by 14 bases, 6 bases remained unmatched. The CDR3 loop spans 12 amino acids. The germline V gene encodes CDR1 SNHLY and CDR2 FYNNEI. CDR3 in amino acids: CASSHRGRVLFF. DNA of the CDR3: TGTGCCAGCAGTCACAGGGGGCGCGTCCTGTTTTTT.

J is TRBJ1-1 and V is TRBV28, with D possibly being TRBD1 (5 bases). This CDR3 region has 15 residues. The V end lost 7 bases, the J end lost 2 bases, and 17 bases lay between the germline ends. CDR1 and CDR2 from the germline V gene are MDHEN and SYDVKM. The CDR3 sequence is CASTPIIGDNTEAFF. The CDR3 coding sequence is TGTGCCAGCACCCCGATCATCGGGGACAACACTGAAGCTTTCTTT.

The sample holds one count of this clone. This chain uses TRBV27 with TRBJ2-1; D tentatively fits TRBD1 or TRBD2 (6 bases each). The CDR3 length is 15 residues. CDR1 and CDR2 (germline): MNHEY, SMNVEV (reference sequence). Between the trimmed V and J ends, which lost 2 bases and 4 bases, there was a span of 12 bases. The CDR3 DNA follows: TGTGCCAGCAGTTTAGGCGAGGGGGGATACAATGAGCAGTTCTTC. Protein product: CASSLGEGGYNEQFF.

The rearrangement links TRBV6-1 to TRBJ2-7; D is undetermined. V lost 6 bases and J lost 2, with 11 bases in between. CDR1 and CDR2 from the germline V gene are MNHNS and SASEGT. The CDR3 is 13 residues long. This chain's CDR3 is CASSPLTPYEQYF. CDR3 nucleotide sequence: TGTGCCAGCAGCCCCTTAACGCCCTACGAGCAGTACTTC.

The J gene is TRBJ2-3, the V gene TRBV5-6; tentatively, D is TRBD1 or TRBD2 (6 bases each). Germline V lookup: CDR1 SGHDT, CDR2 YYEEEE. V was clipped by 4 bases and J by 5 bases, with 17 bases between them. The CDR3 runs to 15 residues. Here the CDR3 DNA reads TGTGCCAGCAGCAGCTCACAGGGAGGAAAAGATACGCAGTATTTT. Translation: CASSSSQGGKDTQYF.

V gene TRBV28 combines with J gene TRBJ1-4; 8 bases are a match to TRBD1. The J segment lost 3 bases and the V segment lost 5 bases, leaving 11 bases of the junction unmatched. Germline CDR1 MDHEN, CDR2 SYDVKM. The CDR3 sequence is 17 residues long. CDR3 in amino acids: CASSLIQGAVANEKLFF. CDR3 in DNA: TGTGCCAGCAGTCTTATCCAGGGGGCGGTTGCTAATGAAAAACTGTTTTTT.

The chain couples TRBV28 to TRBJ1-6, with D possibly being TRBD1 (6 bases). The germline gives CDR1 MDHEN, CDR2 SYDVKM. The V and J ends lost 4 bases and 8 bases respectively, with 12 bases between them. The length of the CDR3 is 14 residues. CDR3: CASSYRVRDSPLHF. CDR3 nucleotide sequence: TGTGCCAGCAGTTACAGGGTTAGGGATTCACCCCTCCACTTT.

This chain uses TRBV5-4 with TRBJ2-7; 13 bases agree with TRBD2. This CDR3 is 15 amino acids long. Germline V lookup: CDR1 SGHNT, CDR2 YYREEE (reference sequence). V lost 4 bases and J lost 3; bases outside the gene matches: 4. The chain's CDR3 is CASSSGTSGDYEQYF. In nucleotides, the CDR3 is TGTGCCAGCAGCAGCGGGACTAGCGGGGACTACGAGCAGTACTTC.

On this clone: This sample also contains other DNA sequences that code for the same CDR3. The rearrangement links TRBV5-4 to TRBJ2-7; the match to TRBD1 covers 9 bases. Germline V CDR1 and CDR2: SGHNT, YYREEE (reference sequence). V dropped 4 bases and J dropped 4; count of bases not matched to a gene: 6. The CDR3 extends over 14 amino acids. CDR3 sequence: CASSLGQGGYEQYF. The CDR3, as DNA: TGTGCCAGCAGCCTGGGACAGGGAGGATACGAGCAGTACTTC.

The CDR3 region is CASTKPGGTEAFF. The CDR3 coding sequence is TGCGCCAGCACTAAACCCGGAGGAACTGAAGCTTTCTTT. The rearrangement links TRBV5-1 to TRBJ1-1, with unresolved D. The length of the CDR3 is 13 residues. V lost 6 bases to trimming and J lost 5 bases, with 14 bases between them. Germline V gene lookup returns CDR1 SGHRS and CDR2 YFSETQ. The whole variable domain, remainder taken from reference TRBV5-1 and TRBJ1-1, is KAGVTQTPRYLIKTRGQQVTLSCSPISGHRSVSWYQQTPGQGLQFLFEYFSETQRNKGNFPGRFSGRQFSNSRSEMNVSTLELGDSALYLCASTKPGGTEAFFGQGTRLTVV.

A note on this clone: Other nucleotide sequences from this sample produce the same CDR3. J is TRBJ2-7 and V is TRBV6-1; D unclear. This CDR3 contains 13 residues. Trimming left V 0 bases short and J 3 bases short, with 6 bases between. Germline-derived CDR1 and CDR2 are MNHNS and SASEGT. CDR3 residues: CASSEALGYEQYF. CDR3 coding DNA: TGTGCCAGCAGTGAAGCGCTGGGCTACGAGCAGTACTTC.

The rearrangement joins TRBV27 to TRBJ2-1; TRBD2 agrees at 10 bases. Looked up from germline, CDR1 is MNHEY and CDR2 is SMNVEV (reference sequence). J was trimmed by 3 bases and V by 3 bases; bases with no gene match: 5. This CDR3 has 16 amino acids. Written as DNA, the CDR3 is TGTGCCAGCAGTTTCACTAGCGGGGACTACTACAATGAGCAGTTCTTC. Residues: CASSFTSGDYYNEQFF.

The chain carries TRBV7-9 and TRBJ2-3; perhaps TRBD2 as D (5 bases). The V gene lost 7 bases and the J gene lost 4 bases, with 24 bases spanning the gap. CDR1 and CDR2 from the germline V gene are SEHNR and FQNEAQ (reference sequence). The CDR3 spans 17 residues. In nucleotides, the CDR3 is TGTGCCAGCAATCTCCCGCGAGGGCAGGAGCTCCCAGATACGCAGTATTTT. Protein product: CASNLPRGQELPDTQYF.

The CDR3 sequence is CASSLGGEKLFF. For the CDR3, the DNA is TGTGCCAGCAGTTTAGGTGGGGAAAAACTGTTTTTT. The gene calls are TRBV27 and TRBJ1-4; no clear D gene. The CDR3 consists of 12 residues. The V gene lost 2 bases and the J gene lost 8 bases, with 6 bases spanning the gap. Per the germline V gene, CDR1 is MNHEY and CDR2 is SMNVEV (reference sequence).

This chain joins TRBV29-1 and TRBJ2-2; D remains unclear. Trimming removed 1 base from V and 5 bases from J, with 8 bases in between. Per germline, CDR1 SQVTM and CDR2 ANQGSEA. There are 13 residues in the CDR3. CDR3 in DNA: TGCAGCGTTGAAGTGGGGAATACCGGGGAGCTGTTTTTT. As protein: CSVEVGNTGELFF.

The CDR3 region is CASSLGANQPQHF. CDR3 nucleotide sequence: TGTGCCAGCAGTTTAGGAGCGAATCAGCCCCAGCATTTT. This chain joins TRBV27 and TRBJ1-5; no definite D call. Trimming stripped 2 bases from V and 4 bases from J, with 6 bases between. CDR1 is MNHEY, CDR2 SMNVEV, per germline (reference sequence). The CDR3 is 13 amino acids.

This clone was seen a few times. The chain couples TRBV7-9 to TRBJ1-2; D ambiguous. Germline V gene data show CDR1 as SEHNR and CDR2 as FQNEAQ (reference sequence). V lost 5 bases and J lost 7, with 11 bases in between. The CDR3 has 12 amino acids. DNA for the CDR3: TGTGCCAGCAGCACTTCTAGTGGTGGCTACACCTTC. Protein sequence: CASSTSSGGYTF.

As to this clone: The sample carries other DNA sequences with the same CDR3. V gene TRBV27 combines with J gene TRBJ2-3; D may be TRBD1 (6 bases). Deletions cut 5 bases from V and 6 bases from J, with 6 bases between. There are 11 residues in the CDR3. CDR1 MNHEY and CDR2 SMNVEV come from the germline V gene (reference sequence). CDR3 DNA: TGTGCCAGCAGTAGGGGGGATACGCAGTATTTT. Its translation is CASSRGDTQYF.

The CDR3: CASSQVMGTPDEQYF. CDR3 coding DNA: TGCGCCAGCAGCCAAGTTATGGGGACCCCGGATGAGCAGTACTTC. The genes are TRBV4-1 and TRBJ2-7; D is perhaps TRBD1 or TRBD2 (5 bases each). The CDR3 has 15 amino acids. Germline V CDR1 and CDR2: MGHRA, YSYEKL. V was cut by 1 base and J by 7 bases, with 17 bases left in between.

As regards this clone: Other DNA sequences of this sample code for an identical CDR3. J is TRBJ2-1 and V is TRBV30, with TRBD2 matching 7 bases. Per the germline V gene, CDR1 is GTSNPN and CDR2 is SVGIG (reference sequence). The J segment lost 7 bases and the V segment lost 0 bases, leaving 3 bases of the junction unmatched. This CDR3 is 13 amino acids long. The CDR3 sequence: CAWSVGGGNEQFF. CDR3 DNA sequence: TGTGCCTGGAGTGTGGGGGGAGGGAATGAGCAGTTCTTC.

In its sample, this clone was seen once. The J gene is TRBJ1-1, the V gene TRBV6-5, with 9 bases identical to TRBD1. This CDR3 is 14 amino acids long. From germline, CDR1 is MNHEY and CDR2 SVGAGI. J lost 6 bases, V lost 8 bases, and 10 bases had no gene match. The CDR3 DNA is TGTGCCAGCGGATCCGGGACAGGGACTCCTGAAGCTTTCTTT. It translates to CASGSGTGTPEAFF.